The clone carrying this TCR beta chain was detected many times. The data were taken from a study of naive and memory T cell subsets. Reverse transcription of blood and skin TCR RNA was primed at alpha and beta constant regions. Using its own MiXCR run on the 5' RACE reads, TCRdb lists one record per CDR3 protein. The sample has more than 25,000 distinct CDR3 sequences; roughly 25% are singletons. Whole-blood samples were 2 to 2.5 ml of peripheral blood from healthy adult volunteers. Germline V CDR1 and CDR2: SGHTA, FQGNSA. This CDR3 has 14 amino acids. V lost 1 base to trimming and J lost 0 bases, with 4 bases between them.

The origin of this receptor is a female donor in good health. The rearrangement uses TRBV7-2 and TRBJ1-3; D uncertain. The CDR3 DNA sequence: TGTGCCAGCAGCTTAGACAGCTCTGGAAACACCATATATTTT. Encoded protein: CASSLDSSGNTIYF. The full variable domain, completed using reference TRBV7-2 and TRBJ1-3, is GAGVSQSPSNKVTEKGKDVELRCDPISGHTALYWYRQSLGQGLEFLIYFQGNSAPDKSGLPSDRFSAERTGGSVSTLTIQRTQQEDSAVYLCASSLDSSGNTIYFGEGSWLTVV.